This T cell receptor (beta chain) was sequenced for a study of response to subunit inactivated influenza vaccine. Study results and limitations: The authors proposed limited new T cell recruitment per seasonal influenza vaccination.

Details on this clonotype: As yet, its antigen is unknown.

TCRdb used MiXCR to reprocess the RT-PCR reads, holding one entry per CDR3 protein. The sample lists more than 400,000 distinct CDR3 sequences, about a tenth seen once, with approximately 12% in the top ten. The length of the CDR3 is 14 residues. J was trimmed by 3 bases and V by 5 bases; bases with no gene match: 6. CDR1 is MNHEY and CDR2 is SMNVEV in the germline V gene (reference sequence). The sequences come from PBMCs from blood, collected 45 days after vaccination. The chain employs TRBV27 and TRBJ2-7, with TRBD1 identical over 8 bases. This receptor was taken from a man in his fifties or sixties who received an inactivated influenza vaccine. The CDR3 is CASSPQGADYEQYF. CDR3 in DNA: TGTGCCAGCAGTCCCCAGGGGGCGGACTACGAGCAGTACTTC.